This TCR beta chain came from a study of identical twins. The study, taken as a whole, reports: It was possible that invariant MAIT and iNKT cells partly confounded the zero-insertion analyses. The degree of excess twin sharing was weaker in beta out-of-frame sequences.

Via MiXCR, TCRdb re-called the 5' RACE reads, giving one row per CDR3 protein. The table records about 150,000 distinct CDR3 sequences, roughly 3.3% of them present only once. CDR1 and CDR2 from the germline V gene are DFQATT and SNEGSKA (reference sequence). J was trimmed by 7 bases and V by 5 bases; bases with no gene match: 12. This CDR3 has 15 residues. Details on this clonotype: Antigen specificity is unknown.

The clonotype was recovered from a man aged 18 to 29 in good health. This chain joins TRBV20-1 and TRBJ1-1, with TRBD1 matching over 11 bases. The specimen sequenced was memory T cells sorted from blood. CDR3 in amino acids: CSARTGTGGYVEAFF. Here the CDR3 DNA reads TGCAGTGCTCGGACCGGGACAGGGGGTTATGTTGAAGCTTTCTTT.